The sequence of this TCR beta chain was determined in a study of T cells in Graves' hyperthyroidism and ophthalmopathy. Study results and limitations: Prediction of ophthalmopathy progression came a median around 6.1 months pre-onset. In the blood, most expanded thyroid clonotypes above 0.001 appeared as well. By a 13 V-J model, ophthalmopathy was set apart from stable hyperthyroidism.

Out of 10 ml of fresh peripheral blood came the PBMCs. This clonotype was observed a few times. Its cognate antigen is unknown. CDR3 length: 15 amino acids. Per germline, CDR1 SGDLS and CDR2 YYNGEE. The ends were cut back, 4 bases at V and 4 bases at J, with 17 bases in the middle. RNA transcripts gave rise to amplified TCR beta CDR3 regions. HTBI primers were employed in a first-round RT-PCR of the TCR CDR3. TCRdb reprocessed the multiplex PCR reads via MiXCR and lists one record per CDR3 protein. Among around 420,000 distinct CDR3 sequences listed, 15% to 17% were seen once. V is TRBV9 and J is TRBJ1-2, with TRBD1 as a possible D gene (5 bases). The sample comprised blood. The receptor was isolated from a young woman with Graves' hyperthyroidism. CDR3 in amino acids: CASSPSYGGSYGYTF. The DNA of the CDR3 is TGTGCCAGCAGCCCCTCATACGGGGGATCCTATGGCTACACCTTC.